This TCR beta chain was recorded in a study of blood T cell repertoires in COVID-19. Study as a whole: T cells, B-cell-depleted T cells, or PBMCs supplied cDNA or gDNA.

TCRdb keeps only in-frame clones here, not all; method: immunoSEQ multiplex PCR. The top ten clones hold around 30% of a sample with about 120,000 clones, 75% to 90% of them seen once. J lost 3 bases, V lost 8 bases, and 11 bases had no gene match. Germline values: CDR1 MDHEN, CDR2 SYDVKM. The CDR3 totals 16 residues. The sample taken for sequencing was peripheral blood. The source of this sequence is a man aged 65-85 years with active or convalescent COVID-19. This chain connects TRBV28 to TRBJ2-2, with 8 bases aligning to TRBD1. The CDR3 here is CASSSPGTGHTGELFF. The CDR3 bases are TGTGCCAGCTCCTCCCCCGGGACAGGCCACACCGGGGAGCTGTTTTTT.